These 31 T cell receptor beta chains came from one sample sequenced in a study of T cell responses to AZD1222 COVID-19 vaccine. The table came from immunoSEQ multiplex PCR; TCRdb's copy has only in-frame clones and leaves some out. The repertoire holds roughly 80,000 clones, approximately 90% seen once, with around 4.5% in the top ten. The material sequenced was peripheral blood, taken on day 0 of MenACWY control vaccination. The receptors here all came from an adult in good health.

The rearrangement joins TRBV6-5 to TRBJ2-7; 9 nucleotides align to TRBD1. CDR3 length equals 14 residues. The germline CDR1 and CDR2 sequences are MNHEY and SVGAGI. V shed 6 bases and J 7 bases; nucleotides not matched to a gene: 10. CDR3 loop: CASRYRGLLGEQYF. Written as DNA, the CDR3 is TGTGCCAGCAGGTACAGGGGGCTGTTGGGGGAGCAGTACTTC.

V gene TRBV19 combines with J gene TRBJ1-5; TRBD1 matches at 12 bases. Germline V lookup: CDR1 LNHDA, CDR2 SQIVND (reference sequence). The CDR3 totals 18 residues. The V and J ends lost 4 bases and 6 bases, in that order; junction bases with no gene match: 13. Written as DNA, the CDR3 is TGTGCCAGTAGTACTCCCCGGGACAGGGGGCACCCCAGTCAGCCCCAGCATTTT. This gives the protein CASSTPRDRGHPSQPQHF.

This chain connects TRBV27 to TRBJ2-1; 8 bases are a match to TRBD2. The CDR3 runs 12 residues. Per germline, CDR1 MNHEY and CDR2 SMNVEV (reference sequence). The V and J ends lost 7 bases and 10 bases, in that order; junction bases with no gene match: 6. The CDR3 DNA reads TGTGCCAGCACCGGGGGGGACCGCGAGCAGTTCTTC. This codes for CASTGGDREQFF.

In this sample, this clone turned up once. The chain uses TRBV7-2 and TRBJ1-3; D call uncertain. With 3 bases removed from V and 4 bases from J, the gap between germline ends came to 4 bases. Per germline, CDR1 SGHTA and CDR2 FQGNSA. CDR3 length: 12 amino acids. The CDR3, as DNA: TGTGCCAGCAGCTTTCAGGGAAACACCATATATTTT. This sequence encodes CASSFQGNTIYF.

V gene TRBV11-2 combines with J gene TRBJ2-7; D remains ambiguous. The CDR3 totals 11 residues. From germline, CDR1 is SGHAT and CDR2 FQNNGV. Trimming shortened V by 0 bases and J by 3 bases, and 0 bases separated the two germline ends. CDR3 region: CASSLDYEQYF. In DNA, the CDR3 is TGTGCCAGCAGCTTAGACTACGAGCAGTACTTC. The whole variable domain, filled in from reference TRBV11-2 and TRBJ2-7, reads EAGVAQSPRYKIIEKRQSVAFWCNPISGHATLYWYQQILGQGPKLLIQFQNNGVVDDSQLPKDRFSAERLKGVDSTLKIQPAKLEDSAVYLCASSLDYEQYFGPGTRLTVT.

The gene calls are TRBV28 and TRBJ2-1, with TRBD2 matching 9 bases. Looked up from germline, CDR1 is MDHEN and CDR2 is SYDVKM. Trimming at V came to 4 bases and at J to 12 bases, leaving 16 bases not matched to a gene. The CDR3 is 16 residues long. As DNA, the CDR3 is TGTGCCAGCAGTTCATGGAAAGGGCGGGAGGGCCCTAGGCAGTTCTTC. Protein sequence: CASSSWKGREGPRQFF.

This clone appeared a single time. The V and J genes are TRBV28 and TRBJ1-5; D is possibly TRBD1 (5 bases). Germline V lookup: CDR1 MDHEN, CDR2 SYDVKM. With 5 bases removed from V and 2 bases from J, the gap between germline ends came to 13 bases. The CDR3 has 15 residues. CDR3 in amino acids: CASSIIRGGNQPQHF. The CDR3 DNA reads as TGTGCCAGCAGTATCATTAGGGGTGGCAATCAGCCCCAGCATTTT.

This clone appeared a few times. The chain uses TRBV6-5 and TRBJ2-7, with 14 bases lining up with TRBD2. Germline trimming cut 6 bases from V and 9 bases from J; bases unmatched to any gene: 7. CDR1 and CDR2 (germline): MNHEY, SVGAGI. This CDR3 is 14 amino acids long. The CDR3 DNA reads TGTGCCAGCAGCAGGACTAGCGGGAGGATGGGGCAGTACTTC. This translates into CASSRTSGRMGQYF.

The chain is built from TRBV7-2 and TRBJ2-1; TRBD2 might be the D (5 bases). Germline-derived CDR1 and CDR2 are SGHTA and FQGNSA. This CDR3 comprises 13 residues. The ends were cut back, 2 bases at V and 8 bases at J, with 10 bases in the middle. The CDR3 protein is CASSLTSLDEQFF. The CDR3 DNA reads TGTGCCAGCAGCTTAACTAGTCTCGATGAGCAGTTCTTC.

V is TRBV25-1 and J is TRBJ1-2, with unresolved D. Trimming removed 2 bases at V and 6 bases at J, with 16 bases between. The germline V gene encodes CDR1 MGHDK and CDR2 SYGVNS. This CDR3 spans 15 amino acids. This CDR3 is CASSEGWREEDGYTF. The CDR3 DNA follows: TGTGCCAGCAGTGAAGGGTGGAGGGAAGAGGATGGCTACACCTTC.

The genes are TRBV6-5 and TRBJ1-6; 10 nucleotides match TRBD1. Trimming cost V 6 bases and J 12 bases; bases outside gene matches: 5. CDR3 length: 13 amino acids. The germline CDR1 and CDR2 sequences are MNHEY and SVGAGI. CDR3 DNA sequence: TGTGCCAGCAGCCGACAGGGGGCGAGACCCCTCCACTTT. Translated: CASSRQGARPLHF.

In the case of this clone: A much larger clone lies one base from this, so it may be a read error. The rearrangement links TRBV7-9 to TRBJ1-1; D gene unclear. The V and J ends lost 5 bases and 1 base respectively, with 8 bases between them. Germline V gives CDR1 SEHNR, CDR2 FQNEAQ (reference sequence). The CDR3 loop spans 13 amino acids. DNA of the CDR3: TGTGCCAGCAGCGTAGAGGGGAACACTGAAGCTTTCTTT. This gives the protein CASSVEGNTEAFF.

This chain connects TRBV10-1 to TRBJ2-1; tentatively, D is TRBD2 (5 bases). CDR3 length: 14 amino acids. V was clipped by 0 bases and J by 7 bases, with 10 bases between them. Germline V lookup: CDR1 WNHNN, CDR2 SYGVQD (reference sequence). CDR3 loop: CASSESPRGNEQFF. The CDR3 DNA is TGCGCCAGCAGTGAGTCGCCCCGAGGGAATGAGCAGTTCTTC.

This clone occurred a few times. The rearrangement joins TRBV19 to TRBJ2-1; TRBD2 matches 8 bases. Germline lookup yields CDR1 LNHDA and CDR2 SQIVND (reference sequence). V lost 6 bases and J lost 1; bases outside the gene matches: 5. CDR3 length equals 15 residues. CDR3 region: CASSKAGGSYNEQFF. CDR3 coding DNA: TGTGCCAGTAGCAAGGCGGGAGGTTCCTACAATGAGCAGTTCTTC.

This sequence joins TRBV19 and TRBJ2-1; D gene uncertain. CDR3 length equals 14 residues. Trimming pared 6 bases from V and 0 bases from J, leaving 9 bases between. Looked up from germline, CDR1 is LNHDA and CDR2 is SQIVND (reference sequence). Written as DNA, the CDR3 is TGTGCCAGTAGGACCGAGAGCTCCTACAATGAGCAGTTCTTC. Its protein product is CASRTESSYNEQFF.

The rearrangement uses TRBV7-2 and TRBJ1-1, with D perhaps TRBD1 (6 bases). Trimming removed 5 bases from V and 0 bases from J, with 10 bases in between. CDR3 length equals 14 residues. The germline V gene has CDR1 SGHTA and CDR2 FQGNSA. The CDR3: CASSPQGLNTEAFF. The CDR3 DNA reads TGTGCCAGCAGCCCACAGGGACTGAACACTGAAGCTTTCTTT.

CDR3 loop: CASSDLIAGAYNEQFF. The CDR3 nucleotides read TGCGCCAGCAGTGATTTAATAGCGGGAGCCTACAATGAGCAGTTCTTC. The chain carries TRBV10-1 and TRBJ2-1; 9 nucleotides align to TRBD2. The CDR3 sequence is 16 residues long. V was pared by 3 bases and J by 2 bases, with 5 bases of the junction left unmatched. The germline gives CDR1 WNHNN, CDR2 SYGVQD (reference sequence).

The rearrangement joins TRBV7-9 to TRBJ2-7; D is uncertain. Germline-derived CDR1 and CDR2 are SEHNR and FQNEAQ (reference sequence). The CDR3 runs 12 residues. Trimming took off 5 bases at V and 3 bases at J, with 8 bases between the two ends. The chain's CDR3 is CASSPRIYEQYF. CDR3 bases: TGTGCCAGCAGCCCCAGGATCTACGAGCAGTACTTC.

This clone was seen only a few times. The chain is built from TRBV19 and TRBJ1-2, with TRBD1 as a possible D gene (5 bases). This CDR3 contains 14 residues. Germline V lookup: CDR1 LNHDA, CDR2 SQIVND (reference sequence). Trimming removed 4 bases at V and 5 bases at J, with 14 bases between. The CDR3, as DNA: TGTGCCAGTAGTAGGCTTGGGACGGAATATGGCTACACCTTC. Translation gives CASSRLGTEYGYTF.

The CDR3 protein is CASSQDFHSTDTQYF. The CDR3 bases are TGTGCCAGCAGCCAAGATTTTCATAGCACAGATACGCAGTATTTT. This sequence joins TRBV4-2 and TRBJ2-3; no clear D. The germline V and J ends were trimmed by 0 bases and 0 bases, with 7 bases remaining between them. This CDR3 has 15 residues. The germline V gene encodes CDR1 LGHNA and CDR2 YNFKEQ.

This sequence joins TRBV5-1 and TRBJ2-2; 7 bases agree with TRBD1. The germline V gene encodes CDR1 SGHRS and CDR2 YFSETQ. CDR3 length: 15 amino acids. The ends lost 4 bases at V and 6 bases at J; junction bases unmatched: 9. The CDR3 is CASSDYRGSPGELFF. The CDR3, as DNA: TGCGCCAGCAGCGATTACAGGGGTAGCCCCGGGGAGCTGTTTTTT.

The rearrangement uses TRBV6-5 and TRBJ2-3; 9 bases map to TRBD2. V lost 6 bases and J lost 6; bases outside the gene matches: 7. Germline loops: CDR1 MNHEY, CDR2 SVGAGI. The CDR3 contains 14 residues. The CDR3 reads CASRPGLAGDTQYF. The DNA of the CDR3 is TGTGCCAGCAGGCCGGGACTAGCAGGCGATACGCAGTATTTT.

The chain couples TRBV6-5 to TRBJ2-1; the D gene is possibly TRBD2 (6 bases). Trimming stripped 2 bases from V and 2 bases from J, with 13 bases between. This CDR3 has 16 amino acids. Per germline, CDR1 MNHEY and CDR2 SVGAGI. The CDR3 spells CASSYTAGLTYNEQFF. CDR3 DNA: TGTGCCAGCAGTTACACAGCGGGCTTAACCTACAATGAGCAGTTCTTC.

The chain combines TRBV28 with TRBJ2-1; D gene uncertain. This CDR3 is built from 14 residues. Per the germline V gene, CDR1 is MDHEN and CDR2 is SYDVKM. The germline V and J ends were trimmed by 2 bases and 5 bases, with 10 bases remaining between them. CDR3 coding DNA: TGTGCCAGCAGTTTAGCTTCTAGGAACAATGAGCAGTTCTTC. Its translation: CASSLASRNNEQFF.

The chain is built from TRBV6-4 and TRBJ2-2, with TRBD2 matching 9 bases. With 0 bases clipped from V and 4 bases from J, the junction kept 0 bases outside the gene matches. Germline V gives CDR1 MRHNA, CDR2 SNTAGT. The CDR3 spans 15 residues. CDR3 coding DNA: TGTGCCAGCAGTGACTCTAGCGGGAGCACCGGGGAGCTGTTTTTT. Protein sequence: CASSDSSGSTGELFF.

This chain links TRBV6-5 with TRBJ2-2; no firm D call. The V and J ends lost 6 bases and 1 base respectively, with 9 bases between them. The CDR3 runs 14 residues. Germline V CDR1 and CDR2: MNHEY, SVGAGI. DNA for the CDR3: TGTGCCAGCAGCCACGACCTGAACACCGGGGAGCTGTTTTTT. This translates into CASSHDLNTGELFF.

The chain carries TRBV5-6 and TRBJ1-2; D may be TRBD1 (5 bases). From germline, CDR1 is SGHDT and CDR2 YYEEEE. Trimming took off 0 bases at V and 7 bases at J, with 10 bases between the two ends. The CDR3 runs 13 residues. CDR3 nucleotide sequence: TGTGCCAGCAGCTTGGGTCAGGGTCCTGGCTACACCTTC. It translates to CASSLGQGPGYTF.

J is TRBJ1-5 and V is TRBV28; TRBD1 matches at 10 bases. The J segment lost 2 bases and the V segment lost 5 bases, leaving 3 bases of the junction unmatched. Per the germline V gene, CDR1 is MDHEN and CDR2 is SYDVKM. The CDR3 is 15 amino acids. The CDR3 spells CASSPTGGGNQPQHF. As DNA, the CDR3 is TGTGCCAGCAGTCCGACAGGGGGCGGCAATCAGCCCCAGCATTTT.

The rearrangement links TRBV7-2 to TRBJ2-2; a possible D gene is TRBD2 (6 bases). Trimming left V 3 bases short and J 0 bases short, with 8 bases between. The germline gives CDR1 SGHTA, CDR2 FQGNSA. This CDR3 has 15 residues. The CDR3 reads CASSFVAANTGELFF. The CDR3 DNA follows: TGTGCCAGCAGCTTTGTAGCGGCGAACACCGGGGAGCTGTTTTTT.

The chain recombines TRBV5-4 with TRBJ1-4, with D possibly matching TRBD1 (5 bases). The CDR3 has 14 residues. Germline V gene lookup returns CDR1 SGHNT and CDR2 YYREEE (reference sequence). V lost 4 bases to trimming and J lost 8 bases, with 15 bases between them. The CDR3 is CASSVTGVVEKLFF. As DNA, the CDR3 is TGTGCCAGCAGCGTAACGGGGGTAGTCGAAAAACTGTTTTTT. Full variable domain (remainder filled in from reference TRBV5-4 and TRBJ1-4): ETGVTQSPTHLIKTRGQQVTLRCSSQSGHNTVSWYQQALGQGPQFIFQYYREEENGRGNFPPRFSGLQFPNYSSELNVNALELDDSALYLCASSVTGVVEKLFFGSGTQLSVL.

CDR3 sequence (DNA): TGCAGCGGACTAGCGGCTAGCACAGATACGCAGTATTTT. This translates into CSGLAASTDTQYF. The chain has TRBV29-1 and TRBJ2-3, with 9 nucleotides matching TRBD2. J gave up 0 bases and V 7 bases, and 2 bases lay outside the gene matches. The CDR3 has 13 residues. Germline V gene data show CDR1 as SQVTM and CDR2 as ANQGSEA.